This T cell receptor beta chain was profiled in a study of blood T cells in healthy people across ages. Whole-study results and caveats: Roughly linearly, TCR beta diversity per million T cells fell as age increased.

With 0 bases removed from V and 12 bases from J, the gap between germline ends came to 13 bases. From germline, CDR1 is SGHKS and CDR2 YYEKEE (reference sequence). The CDR3 has 12 amino acids. As concerns this clonotype: What it recognizes is unknown.

Using a J-beta primer mix together with a sample-barcoded 5' primer, a second PCR was run for roughly 6 to 11 cycles. TCRdb independently ran MiXCR on the 5' RACE reads; one entry per CDR3 protein. The table lists 1.5 million to 2 million distinct CDR3 sequences, roughly 30% of them singletons. This chain joins TRBV5-5 and TRBJ2-7; weak D call: TRBD1 (5 bases). The clonotype was recovered from a woman between 25 and 40 years old in good health. Sequenced sample: blood. CDR3 region: CASSLGWTRSYF. In DNA, the CDR3 is TGTGCCAGCAGCTTGGGCTGGACAAGGTCGTACTTC.